The 21 T cell receptor beta chains below come from one sample, sequenced in a study of T-cell memory formation after mild COVID-19 (dated by TCRdb to the early 2020s). Libraries were constructed by 5' RACE. TCRdb lists the instrument as Illumina NovaSeq 6000. The raw public data were reprocessed by TCRdb itself: fastp quality trimming at Q25, MiXCR clonotype calling, in-frame beta chains only. Rows merge per CDR3 protein into single entries with the most common DNA and genes. The sample table lists more than 300,000 distinct CDR3 sequences, roughly an eighth of them with a count of one. The ten largest clones take up 21% of the sample. The sequenced sample was PBMCs or a T cell subset sorted from them (not recorded which). All receptors derive from a man younger than 30 who had mild COVID-19 (a few samples of this study predate the infection). The sample titles of this study are shuffled in the database, so cell type and time point are left out; the donor was told from shared clones.

CDR3: CASSKVWAGSTGELFF. CDR3 sequence (DNA): TGTGCCAGCAGCAAAGTCTGGGCAGGGTCCACCGGGGAGCTGTTTTTT. The J gene is TRBJ2-2, the V gene TRBV21-1; no check of the table's D call, TRBD1, against the DNA was made. TRBV21-1 is recorded as a pseudogene. The CDR3 has 16 amino acids.

This clonotype appeared many times. The chain couples TRBV12-3 or TRBV12-4 to TRBJ2-1, with 8 bases fitting TRBD2. This CDR3 has 12 amino acids. The V gene end was trimmed by 5 bases and the J gene end by 9 bases; junction bases not matched to a gene: 3. The CDR3 sequence is CASSGLAFEQFF. CDR3 in DNA: TGTGCCAGCAGTGGACTAGCATTTGAGCAGTTCTTC.

This chain connects TRBV4-1 to TRBJ1-4; TRBD1 matches at 7 bases. Germline V gives CDR1 MGHRA, CDR2 YSYEKL. CDR3 length: 16 amino acids. The V gene end was trimmed by 0 bases and the J gene end by 8 bases; junction bases not matched to a gene: 9. This CDR3 reads CASSQEARGGWEKLFF. CDR3 nucleotide sequence: TGCGCCAGCAGCCAAGAAGCCAGGGGGGGCTGGGAAAAACTGTTTTTT.

At least ten counts were recorded for this clonotype. V and J are TRBV6-5 and TRBJ2-5; no firm D call. The CDR3 runs 11 residues. Germline CDR1 is MNHEY and CDR2 is SVGAGI. The V end was cut by 3 bases, the J end by 6 bases, with 5 bases between. This chain's CDR3 is CASSYSKTQYF. CDR3 in DNA: TGTGCCAGCAGTTATTCGAAGACCCAGTACTTC.

This clonotype has only a few counts. V is TRBV20-1 and J is TRBJ2-1; 9 bases agree with TRBD2. V shed 5 bases and J 5 bases; nucleotides not matched to a gene: 13. This CDR3 is built from 16 residues. Germline V CDR1 and CDR2: DFQATT, SNEGSKA (reference sequence). The CDR3 region is CSAPPGRRGGHNEQFF. In DNA form, the CDR3 reads TGCAGTGCTCCACCCGGGCGGCGGGGGGGCCACAATGAGCAGTTCTTC.

The CDR3 DNA is TGCGCCAGCAGTGAGTCGAGGGTTAGCGGGGGCCCAGAGACCCAGTACTTC. As protein: CASSESRVSGGPETQYF. V gene TRBV10-1 combines with J gene TRBJ2-5; 9 nucleotides line up with TRBD2. V lost 0 bases, J lost 4 bases, and 9 bases stayed unmatched. Germline values: CDR1 WNHNN, CDR2 SYGVQD (reference sequence). The CDR3 extends over 17 amino acids.

The sample holds a few counts of this clonotype. The chain couples TRBV4-1 to TRBJ1-1; 7 bases are a match to TRBD1. This CDR3 comprises 16 residues. The germline V gene encodes CDR1 MGHRA and CDR2 YSYEKL. The V and J ends lost 0 bases and 5 bases, in that order; junction bases with no gene match: 9. This CDR3 is CASSQDYWTGRTEAFF. The CDR3, as DNA: TGCGCCAGCAGCCAAGATTATTGGACAGGCCGTACTGAAGCTTTCTTT.

The sample holds a few counts of this clonotype. The rearrangement links TRBV18 to TRBJ1-5; D may be TRBD1 (6 bases). CDR1 KGHSH and CDR2 LQKENI come from the germline V gene. Deletions cut 6 bases from V and 6 bases from J, with 12 bases between. The CDR3 has 13 amino acids. CDR3 sequence: CASSEGEGQPQHF. The CDR3 DNA follows: TGTGCCAGCTCCGAGGGGGAAGGTCAGCCCCAGCATTTT. Variable domain in full (rest from reference TRBV18 and TRBJ1-5): NAGVMQNPRHLVRRRGQEARLRCSPMKGHSHVYWYRQLPEEGLKFMVYLQKENIIDESGMPKERFSAEFPKEGPSILRIQQVVRGDSAAYFCASSEGEGQPQHFGDGTRLSIL.

This clonotype was recorded a few times. The chain recombines TRBV18 with TRBJ2-7; D unclear. V was trimmed by 0 bases and J by 12 bases, leaving 9 bases between them. The CDR3 contains 11 residues. Germline-derived CDR1 and CDR2 are KGHSH and LQKENI. The CDR3 bases are TGTGCCAGCTCACCACCTATAGGTCCGTACTTC. This codes for CASSPPIGPYF.

This clonotype has ten or more counts. This chain's CDR3 is CSVEAGTRSTDTQYF. As DNA, the CDR3 is TGCAGCGTCGAGGCCGGAACGAGAAGCACAGATACGCAGTATTTT. The rearrangement links TRBV29-1 to TRBJ2-3, with no clear D. The germline CDR1 and CDR2 sequences are SQVTM and ANQGSEA. This CDR3 spans 15 amino acids. Trimming pared 6 bases from V and 0 bases from J, leaving 16 bases between.

V is TRBV6-2 or TRBV6-3 and J is TRBJ2-1, with 10 bases aligning to TRBD2. CDR3 length: 15 residues. Trimming at V came to 5 bases and at J to 3 bases, leaving 4 bases not matched to a gene. CDR1 MNHEY and CDR2 SVGEGT come from the germline V gene. This CDR3 reads CASSPGTSVYNEQFF. DNA of the CDR3: TGTGCCAGCAGTCCGGGGACTAGCGTCTACAATGAGCAGTTCTTC.

This chain connects TRBV12-3 or TRBV12-4 to TRBJ2-4; 10 bases align to TRBD1. This CDR3 has 15 residues. J lost 5 bases, V lost 4 bases, and 5 bases had no gene match. The CDR3 region has the DNA TGTGCCAGCAGTTCCCGGGACAGGGGCGAAAACATTCAGTACTTC. This codes for CASSSRDRGENIQYF.

In its sample, this clonotype was seen a few times. This sequence joins TRBV6-5 and TRBJ2-1, with 8 bases that match TRBD1. This CDR3 contains 15 residues. Germline V gives CDR1 MNHEY, CDR2 SVGAGI. Unmatched junction bases numbered 7, after V lost 6 bases and J lost 3 bases. The CDR3 DNA sequence: TGTGCCAGCAGCCGACAGGGGAGTGGCTACAATGAGCAGTTCTTC. Translated, it gives CASSRQGSGYNEQFF.

This clonotype turned up a few times. The chain couples TRBV12-3 or TRBV12-4 to TRBJ1-1; the D is unclear. With 10 bases removed from V and 5 bases from J, the gap between germline ends came to 11 bases. This CDR3 has 11 residues. The CDR3 nucleotides are TGTGCCACCTCCCTTGGGACTGAAGCTTTCTTT. Encoded protein: CATSLGTEAFF.

There are many counts of this clonotype. This chain connects TRBV4-3 to TRBJ2-5; D possibly corresponds to TRBD1 (5 bases). This CDR3 comprises 15 residues. With 0 bases removed from V and 2 bases from J, the gap between germline ends came to 10 bases. CDR1 and CDR2 from the germline V gene are LGHNA and YSLEER. The CDR3 DNA reads as TGCGCCAGCAGCCAAGATTGGGGCTTGCAAGAGACCCAGTACTTC. This encodes CASSQDWGLQETQYF.

This clonotype has a count of ten or more. The V and J genes are TRBV7-8 and TRBJ2-1, with TRBD2 matching over 10 bases. Germline assignment: CDR1 SGHVS and CDR2 FQNEAQ. The CDR3 consists of 15 residues. V dropped 5 bases and J dropped 9; count of bases not matched to a gene: 10. The CDR3 protein is CASSASGLADGEQFF. The CDR3 DNA is TGTGCCAGCAGCGCTTCAGGACTAGCGGACGGTGAGCAGTTCTTC.

The V gene is TRBV27, the J gene TRBJ2-7, with 9 bases fitting TRBD1. The CDR3 extends over 13 amino acids. Germline-derived CDR1 and CDR2 are MNHEY and SMNVEV (reference sequence). V gave up 6 bases and J gave up 6 bases; unmatched junction bases: 6. The CDR3 bases are TGTGCCAGCAGCTATACAGGGGGCGCCGAGCAGTACTTC. It codes for CASSYTGGAEQYF.

V is TRBV21-1 and J is TRBJ2-7; the D call of TRBD1 is as the table states it, not checked on the DNA. TRBV21-1 is described as a pseudogene. The CDR3 contains 13 residues. The CDR3 DNA reads as TGTGCCAGCACGGGGAACAGGTTTTACGAGCAGTACGTC. This translates into CASTGNRFYEQYV.

This clonotype was detected a few times. This sequence joins TRBV7-9 and TRBJ2-3, with D possibly being TRBD1 or TRBD2 (5 bases each). V was clipped by 6 bases and J by 6 bases, with 19 bases between them. Per the germline V gene, CDR1 is SEHNR and CDR2 is FQNEAQ (reference sequence). The CDR3 spans 15 residues. The CDR3 DNA reads TGTGCCAGCAGAGGGACCGAACGATCGGTGGATACGCAGTATTTT. This gives the protein CASRGTERSVDTQYF.

The gene calls are TRBV5-5 and TRBJ1-6; weak D call: TRBD1 (5 bases). V lost 4 bases to trimming and J lost 0 bases, with 14 bases between them. This CDR3 has 17 amino acids. CDR1 SGHKS and CDR2 YYEKEE come from the germline V gene (reference sequence). In DNA form, the CDR3 reads TGTGCCAGCAGCCTCGGGACGGAAAGCTCCTATAATTCACCCCTCCACTTT. Amino acids: CASSLGTESSYNSPLHF. The full variable domain, with the rest looked up from reference TRBV5-5 and TRBJ1-6, is DAGVTQSPTHLIKTRGQQVTLRCSPISGHKSVSWYQQVLGQGPQFIFQYYEKEERGRGNFPDRFSARQFPNYSSELNVNALLLGDSALYLCASSLGTESSYNSPLHFGNGTRLTVT.

V is TRBV7-2 and J is TRBJ1-5; D uncertain. The CDR3 spans 12 residues. V was pared by 5 bases and J by 3 bases, with 5 bases between. The germline gives CDR1 SGHTA, CDR2 FQGNSA. CDR3 DNA sequence: TGTGCCAGCAGCGAGGTCAATCAGCCCCAGCATTTT. Its protein product is CASSEVNQPQHF. Based on the CDR3 plus reference TRBV7-2 and TRBJ1-5, the full variable domain is GAGVSQSPSNKVTEKGKDVELRCDPISGHTALYWYRQSLGQGLEFLIYFQGNSAPDKSGLPSDRFSAERTGGSVSTLTIQRTQQEDSAVYLCASSEVNQPQHFGDGTRLSIL.